Sequencing of this T cell receptor (beta chain) was carried out in a study of Ad26.COV2.S vaccination and SARS-CoV-2 variants. Across the whole study: Intramuscular Ad26.COV2.S doses were given once or twice, 56 days apart. Study results and caveats: Assessments of TCR breadth and depth may have underestimated the total T cell responses. It was reported that spike-specific CD8+ and CD4+ T cell responses were substantially broad after vaccination.

Using immunoSEQ multiplex PCR, the repertoire was profiled, and TCRdb retains in-frame clones only, with some absent. The table shows about 460,000 clones, with nearly 90% occurring only once. The CDR3 extends over 14 amino acids. CDR1 is MGHRA and CDR2 is YSYEKL in the germline V gene. V gave up 8 bases and J gave up 3 bases, with 16 bases separating them. The treatment here: 15 to 20 received Ad26.COV2.S at low or high dose, single or two shots; a few received placebo; per-sample allocation not given. Following the first vaccine or placebo injection, samples were taken on day 63. Expressing Wuhan-strain SARS-CoV-2 spike, an Ad26 vector served as the vaccine. In the case of this clone: Antigen unknown.

The TCR sequence derives from a person between 18 and 65 years old who received the Ad26.COV2.S COVID-19 vaccine or a placebo. The sequences come from peripheral blood, collected in a trial of Ad26.COV2.S vaccine versus placebo. The chain combines TRBV4-1 with TRBJ1-1; no clear D. CDR3 residues: CASRTARVDTEAFF. The CDR3 DNA reads TGCGCCAGCCGAACCGCCCGGGTAGACACTGAAGCTTTCTTT.